This T cell receptor (beta chain) was obtained from a study of blood T cell repertoires in COVID-19. Study in general: PBMCs, B-cell-depleted T cells, or T cells were the source of the cDNA or gDNA that made up the material.

The CDR3 consists of 19 residues. Trimming took 2 bases from V and 5 from J; bases not matched to a gene: 16. CDR1 is SGHVS and CDR2 is FNYEAQ in the germline V gene. Some clones are missing from TCRdb's copy, which holds only in-frame ones; the method was immunoSEQ multiplex PCR. The sample yields 200,000 to 250,000 clones, nearly 90% seen once. The sequenced sample consisted of peripheral blood. J is TRBJ1-5 and V is TRBV7-6; TRBD1 aligns across 9 bases. This clonotype was sampled from a young woman who had recovered from COVID-19. The CDR3 nucleotides read TGTGCCAGCAGCTTAAATCGGGACAGGGATAAGAATTGGTATCAGCCCCAGCATTTT. It translates to CASSLNRDRDKNWYQPQHF.